Listed here are 32 T cell receptor beta chains from one sample, sequenced in a study of T cell responses to AZD1222 COVID-19 vaccine. Repertoires were generated with immunoSEQ multiplex PCR, while TCRdb's copy carries only in-frame clones and drops some. The sample has roughly 130,000 clones; 92% are singletons. Source: peripheral blood, taken 28 days after the second AZD1222 dose. The receptor source for this set is an adult who received the AZD1222 COVID-19 vaccine.

The chain uses TRBV12-5 and TRBJ1-6; D is undetermined. Germline CDR1 and CDR2: LGHNT and FRNRAP. Trimming stripped 7 bases from V and 10 bases from J, with 14 bases between. The CDR3 covers 13 residues. Here the CDR3 reads CASAGELRSPLHF. CDR3 DNA: TGTGCTAGTGCCGGAGAGTTGAGATCACCCCTCCACTTT.

V gene TRBV6-5 combines with J gene TRBJ2-7; 9 bases match TRBD1. Germline values: CDR1 MNHEY, CDR2 SVGAGI. This CDR3 is 14 amino acids long. V was pared by 4 bases and J by 1 base, with 2 bases of the junction left unmatched. This CDR3 is CASSWGTGSYEQYF. CDR3 coding DNA: TGTGCCAGCAGTTGGGGGACAGGGTCCTACGAGCAGTACTTC.

V usage is TRBV10-3 and J usage is TRBJ1-3; 9 bases are a match to TRBD1. Germline V gene sequence: CDR1 ENHRY, CDR2 SYGVKD. The CDR3 has 14 amino acids. Trimming at V came to 6 bases and at J to 0 bases, leaving 0 bases not matched to a gene. This chain's CDR3 is CAIRTGGSGNTIYF. The CDR3 DNA reads TGTGCCATCAGGACAGGGGGCTCTGGAAACACCATATATTTT.

The chain joins TRBV20-1 to TRBJ1-2; D is ambiguous. This CDR3 comprises 11 residues. The germline gives CDR1 DFQATT, CDR2 SNEGSKA (reference sequence). V lost 3 bases, J lost 6 bases, and 8 bases lay in between. The CDR3 sequence: CSASLPNGYTF. CDR3 sequence (DNA): TGCAGTGCTAGTCTTCCCAATGGCTACACCTTC.

The genes are TRBV5-6 and TRBJ2-2; TRBD1 matches 8 bases. The CDR3 spans 16 residues. V shed 4 bases, J shed 4 bases, and the junction held 9 bases outside the gene matches. Germline V gives CDR1 SGHDT, CDR2 YYEEEE. CDR3 sequence: CASSLWTGSGTGELFF. Here the CDR3 DNA reads TGTGCCAGCAGCCTCTGGACAGGGTCGGGCACCGGGGAGCTGTTTTTT.

The CDR3 region has the DNA TGCGCCAGCAGCCAAGAAAAAGGATCCTACACCTTC. It encodes CASSQEKGSYTF. The V gene is TRBV4-1, the J gene TRBJ1-2; D gene uncertain. V lost 0 bases and J 10 bases, leaving 9 bases between the germline ends. This CDR3 comprises 12 residues. CDR1 MGHRA and CDR2 YSYEKL come from the germline V gene.

The chain has TRBV20-1 and TRBJ1-1; no definite D call. The CDR3 consists of 11 residues. V dropped 5 bases and J dropped 6 bases, with 10 bases sitting between them. In germline, CDR1 is DFQATT, CDR2 SNEGSKA (reference sequence). The CDR3 DNA is TGCAGTGCTTCCCGGATGTCTGAAGCTTTCTTT. This codes for CSASRMSEAFF.

This chain links TRBV11-3 with TRBJ2-6; D gene unclear. This CDR3 contains 15 residues. Germline values: CDR1 SGHNT, CDR2 YENEEA. Trimming took 8 bases from V and 2 from J, leaving 13 bases between them. CDR3 coding DNA: TGTGCCAGCGGCCCGAGCACTACTGGGGCCAACGTCCTGACTTTC. As protein: CASGPSTTGANVLTF.

The chain combines TRBV7-2 with TRBJ2-7; the match to TRBD2 covers 12 bases. The CDR3 is 16 residues long. The ends lost 4 bases at V and 2 bases at J; junction bases unmatched: 6. CDR1 and CDR2 from the germline V gene are SGHTA and FQGNSA. As DNA, the CDR3 is TGTGCCAGCAGCTGGCGACTAGCGGGAGAAACCTACGAGCAGTACTTC. It translates to CASSWRLAGETYEQYF.

This chain joins TRBV6-4 and TRBJ2-7, with 10 bases that match TRBD2. Germline lookup yields CDR1 MRHNA and CDR2 SNTAGT. This CDR3 has 13 amino acids. J gave up 6 bases and V 4 bases, and 3 bases lay outside the gene matches. CDR3 nucleotide sequence: TGTGCCAGCAGTGCGCTAGCGGGGGCCGAGCAGTACTTC. It is translated as CASSALAGAEQYF.

V usage is TRBV5-5 and J usage is TRBJ2-7; the D is unclear. The germline gives CDR1 SGHKS, CDR2 YYEKEE (reference sequence). Trimming took off 5 bases at V and 6 bases at J, with 18 bases between the two ends. This CDR3 comprises 14 residues. The CDR3 is CASRLSYPSGEQYF. Written as DNA, the CDR3 is TGTGCCAGCAGATTATCTTATCCCTCGGGCGAGCAGTACTTC. The variable domain in full, completed from reference TRBV5-5 and TRBJ2-7, reads DAGVTQSPTHLIKTRGQQVTLRCSPISGHKSVSWYQQVLGQGPQFIFQYYEKEERGRGNFPDRFSARQFPNYSSELNVNALLLGDSALYLCASRLSYPSGEQYFGPGTRLTVT.

The V gene is TRBV6-5, the J gene TRBJ1-4; no reliable D call. V was shortened by 8 bases and J by 6 bases, with 16 bases between the two germline ends. This CDR3 comprises 14 residues. Germline CDR1 is MNHEY and CDR2 is SVGAGI. CDR3 sequence: CASGRERWDEKLFF. Here the CDR3 DNA reads TGTGCCAGCGGAAGGGAGAGGTGGGATGAAAAACTGTTTTTT.

The CDR3 spells CASSIYLTGGTDTQYF. The CDR3 DNA is TGTGCCAGTAGTATCTACTTGACAGGGGGCACAGATACGCAGTATTTT. The rearrangement joins TRBV19 to TRBJ2-3; 8 bases map to TRBD1. In germline, CDR1 is LNHDA, CDR2 SQIVND (reference sequence). This CDR3 region has 16 residues. V dropped 3 bases and J dropped 1; count of bases not matched to a gene: 6. Using reference TRBV19 and TRBJ2-3 for the parts outside the CDR3, the full variable domain is DGGITQSPKYLFRKEGQNVTLSCEQNLNHDAMYWYRQDPGQGLRLIYYSQIVNDFQKGDIAEGYSVSREKKESFPLTVTSAQKNPTAFYLCASSIYLTGGTDTQYFGPGTRLTVL.

The chain employs TRBV28 and TRBJ1-5; 9 nucleotides line up with TRBD1. The CDR3 sequence is 14 residues long. The germline CDR1 and CDR2 sequences are MDHEN and SYDVKM. V lost 1 base, J lost 11 bases, and 6 bases stayed unmatched. The DNA for the CDR3 is TGTGCCAGCAGTTTATTACAGGGGGCGCGGTCCCAGCATTTT. Protein product: CASSLLQGARSQHF.

The chain joins TRBV4-2 to TRBJ1-3, with D hard to call. Germline lookup yields CDR1 LGHNA and CDR2 YNFKEQ. The CDR3 is 16 amino acids. Trimming stripped 1 base from V and 0 bases from J, with 10 bases between. CDR3 amino acids: CASSQVLRNSGNTIYF. In nucleotides, the CDR3 is TGTGCCAGCAGCCAAGTGCTGCGGAACTCTGGAAACACCATATATTTT.

This clone was observed once. V gene TRBV5-1 combines with J gene TRBJ2-7, with TRBD1 matching 8 bases. The CDR3 has 14 amino acids. Germline values: CDR1 SGHRS, CDR2 YFSETQ. The V gene end was trimmed by 1 base and the J gene end by 4 bases; junction bases not matched to a gene: 4. CDR3 sequence reads: CASSLQGAEYEQYF. DNA for the CDR3: TGCGCCAGCAGCTTGCAGGGGGCTGAATACGAGCAGTACTTC. The whole variable domain, filled in from reference TRBV5-1 and TRBJ2-7, reads KAGVTQTPRYLIKTRGQQVTLSCSPISGHRSVSWYQQTPGQGLQFLFEYFSETQRNKGNFPGRFSGRQFSNSRSEMNVSTLELGDSALYLCASSLQGAEYEQYFGPGTRLTVT.

The V and J genes are TRBV27 and TRBJ2-3; possible D gene TRBD2, 5 bases. Germline V gene sequence: CDR1 MNHEY, CDR2 SMNVEV (reference sequence). Trimming cost V 3 bases and J 0 bases, with 13 bases left between them. This CDR3 spans 16 amino acids. The CDR3 loop reads CASSLLRAASTDTQYF. The DNA for the CDR3 is TGTGCCAGCAGTTTGCTGCGGGCTGCTAGCACAGATACGCAGTATTTT.

In the case of this clone: At one of its ends the junction is not consistent with the germline gene, which may arise from a read error. The chain links TRBV15 to TRBJ2-2; D is ambiguous. The CDR3 has 14 amino acids. Germline CDR1 and CDR2: LNHNV and YYDKDF (reference sequence). CDR3 DNA: TGTGCCACCAGCAGATCCCCGAAGACCGGGGAGCTGTTTTTT. Translating gives CATSRSPKTGELFF.

The chain joins TRBV24-1 to TRBJ1-2, with D perhaps TRBD1 (5 bases). Trimming took off 10 bases at V and 4 bases at J, with 9 bases between the two ends. This CDR3 contains 11 residues. Looked up from germline, CDR1 is KGHDR and CDR2 is SFDVKD. Written as DNA, the CDR3 is TGTGCCACTGCCCAGGGCTATGGCTACACCTTC. Its translation: CATAQGYGYTF.

This chain joins TRBV27 and TRBJ2-3; D gene ambiguous. This CDR3 is built from 11 residues. Trimming pared 4 bases from V and 4 bases from J, leaving 3 bases between. Germline-derived CDR1 and CDR2 are MNHEY and SMNVEV (reference sequence). The CDR3 bases are TGTGCCAGCAGTTCTCCAGATACGCAGTATTTT. This sequence encodes CASSSPDTQYF.

The chain couples TRBV27 to TRBJ1-5; 7 bases are shared with TRBD1. This CDR3 is built from 15 residues. Germline V CDR1 and CDR2: MNHEY, SMNVEV (reference sequence). J was trimmed by 3 bases and V by 6 bases; bases with no gene match: 8. The CDR3 DNA follows: TGTGCCAGCAGAAAAACAGGGGAGGCCAATCAGCCCCAGCATTTT. This codes for CASRKTGEANQPQHF.

V gene TRBV19 combines with J gene TRBJ2-7; 10 bases agree with TRBD2. Germline-derived CDR1 and CDR2 are LNHDA and SQIVND (reference sequence). There are 13 residues in the CDR3. Trimming cost V 7 bases and J 3 bases; bases outside gene matches: 3. For the CDR3, the DNA is TGTGCCAGTACCCCTAGCGGGAGCTACGAGCAGTACTTC. This translates into CASTPSGSYEQYF.

The CDR3 protein is CASSSRPGEYTGYTF. The CDR3 region has the DNA TGTGCCAGCAGTTCACGACCTGGGGAGTATACTGGCTACACCTTC. The chain combines TRBV6-6 with TRBJ1-2, with D unclear. The CDR3 sequence is 15 residues long. Germline CDR1 and CDR2: MNHNY and SVGAGI (reference sequence). Trimming took off 4 bases at V and 7 bases at J, with 19 bases between the two ends.

V usage is TRBV9 and J usage is TRBJ1-2, with D tentatively TRBD1 (5 bases). V was cut by 5 bases and J by 2 bases, with 19 bases left in between. This CDR3 has 16 amino acids. The germline V gene encodes CDR1 SGDLS and CDR2 YYNGEE. The CDR3 is CASSPPGGFRNYGYTF. CDR3 DNA sequence: TGTGCCAGCAGTCCCCCCGGGGGTTTCAGAAACTATGGCTACACCTTC.

This chain uses TRBV7-2 with TRBJ2-5; D uncertain. Trimming pared 6 bases from V and 3 bases from J, leaving 5 bases between. Germline CDR1 SGHTA, CDR2 FQGNSA. The CDR3 is 11 residues long. CDR3 region: CASRLEETQYF. The CDR3 coding sequence is TGTGCCAGCAGGTTGGAAGAGACCCAGTACTTC.

The V call is TRBV29-1, the J call TRBJ2-2; TRBD1 matches 7 bases. This CDR3 is 13 amino acids long. V gave up 6 bases and J gave up 7 bases; unmatched junction bases: 8. The germline gives CDR1 SQVTM, CDR2 ANQGSEA. In nucleotides, the CDR3 is TGCAGCGTCACTCGGACAGGAGACGGGGAGCTGTTTTTT. This encodes CSVTRTGDGELFF.

The rearrangement uses TRBV30 and TRBJ1-1; no clear D. In germline, CDR1 is GTSNPN, CDR2 SVGIG (reference sequence). This CDR3 comprises 13 residues. Trimming took 3 bases from V and 3 from J, leaving 11 bases between them. The CDR3: CAWRRREDTEAFF. The CDR3 nucleotides are TGTGCCTGGAGAAGGAGGGAGGACACTGAAGCTTTCTTT.

V and J are TRBV4-3 and TRBJ1-2; D might be TRBD1 (5 bases). Germline V gene data show CDR1 as LGHNA and CDR2 as YSLEER. V lost 1 base, J lost 8 bases, and 11 bases lay in between. The CDR3 extends over 13 amino acids. In DNA form, the CDR3 reads TGCGCCAGCAGCCAAGTGGGGCTCGGAGGCTACACCTTC. This encodes CASSQVGLGGYTF.

J is TRBJ2-5 and V is TRBV4-2, with D possibly TRBD2 on 6 matching bases. Germline CDR1 is LGHNA and CDR2 is YNFKEQ. V was cut by 2 bases and J by 1 base, with 8 bases left in between. The CDR3 is made up of 14 amino acids. In DNA, the CDR3 is TGTGCCAGCAGCCAATCGGGACTCCAAGAGACCCAGTACTTC. Its protein is CASSQSGLQETQYF.

The rearrangement links TRBV2 to TRBJ2-5, with a weak D call TRBD2 (5 bases). V gave up 5 bases and J gave up 5 bases, with 12 bases separating them. This CDR3 is built from 13 residues. CDR1 is SNHLY, CDR2 FYNNEI, per germline. CDR3 region: CASSFLLAETQYF. The CDR3, as DNA: TGTGCCAGCAGTTTCCTTTTAGCGGAGACCCAGTACTTC.

The chain is built from TRBV24-1 and TRBJ2-3; 9 bases map to TRBD2. Per germline, CDR1 KGHDR and CDR2 SFDVKD. The CDR3 runs to 14 residues. The junction had 5 bases not matched to a gene; V was cut back by 7 bases and J by 4 bases. The CDR3 nucleotides read TGTGCCACCAGCGGACTAGCGAGCGCAGATACGCAGTATTTT. It yields the protein CATSGLASADTQYF.

This rearrangement joins TRBV5-1 to TRBJ1-6; 7 positions match TRBD1. CDR3 length: 16 amino acids. Per germline, CDR1 SGHRS and CDR2 YFSETQ. V shed 2 bases, J shed 0 bases, and the junction held 2 bases outside the gene matches. This CDR3 reads CASSLQGSSYNSPLHF. The CDR3 DNA is TGCGCCAGCAGCTTACAGGGGAGCTCCTATAATTCACCCCTCCACTTT.